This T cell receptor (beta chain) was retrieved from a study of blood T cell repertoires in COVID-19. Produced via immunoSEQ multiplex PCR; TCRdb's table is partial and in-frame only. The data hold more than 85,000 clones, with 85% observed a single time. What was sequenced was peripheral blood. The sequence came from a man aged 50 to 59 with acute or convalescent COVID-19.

CDR3 loop: CASSEGTPSSYEQYF. The CDR3 region has the DNA TGTGCCAGCAGTGAAGGGACACCGAGCTCCTACGAGCAGTACTTC. This sequence joins TRBV6-1 and TRBJ2-7, with D possibly matching TRBD1 (5 bases). This CDR3 has 15 amino acids. With 1 base removed from V and 0 bases from J, the gap between germline ends came to 10 bases. The germline V gene encodes CDR1 MNHNS and CDR2 SASEGT.